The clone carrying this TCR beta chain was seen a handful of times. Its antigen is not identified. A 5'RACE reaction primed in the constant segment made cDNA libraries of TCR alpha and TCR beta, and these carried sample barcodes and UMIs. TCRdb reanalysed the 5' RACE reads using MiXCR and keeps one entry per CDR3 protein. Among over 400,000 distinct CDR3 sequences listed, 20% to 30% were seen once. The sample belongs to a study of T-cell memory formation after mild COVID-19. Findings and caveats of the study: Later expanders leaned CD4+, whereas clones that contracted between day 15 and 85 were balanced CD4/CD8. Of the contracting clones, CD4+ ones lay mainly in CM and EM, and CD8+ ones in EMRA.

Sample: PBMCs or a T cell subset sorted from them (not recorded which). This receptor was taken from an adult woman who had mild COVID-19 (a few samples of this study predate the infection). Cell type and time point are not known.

CDR3 loop: CASSPTTGGETQYF. The CDR3 coding sequence is TGTGCCAGCAGTCCGACGACGGGTGGCGAGACCCAGTACTTC. V usage is TRBV2 and J usage is TRBJ2-5; D uncertain. The V gene lost 5 bases and the J gene lost 5 bases, with 15 bases spanning the gap. This CDR3 is built from 14 residues. Germline loops: CDR1 SNHLY, CDR2 FYNNEI.